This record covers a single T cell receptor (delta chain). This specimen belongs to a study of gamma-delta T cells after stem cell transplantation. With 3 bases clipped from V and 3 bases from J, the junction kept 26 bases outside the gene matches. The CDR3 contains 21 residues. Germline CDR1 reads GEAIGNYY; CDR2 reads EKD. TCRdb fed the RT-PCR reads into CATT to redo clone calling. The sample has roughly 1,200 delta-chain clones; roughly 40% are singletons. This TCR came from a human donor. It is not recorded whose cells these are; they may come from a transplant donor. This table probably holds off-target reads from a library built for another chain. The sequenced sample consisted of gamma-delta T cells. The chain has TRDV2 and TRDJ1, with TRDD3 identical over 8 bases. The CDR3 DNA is TGTGCCTGTGACCCCGTCGGGTCCGCCTCCGGGGGGATAGGAGTATCCGATAAACTCATCTTT. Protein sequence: CACDPVGSASGGIGVSDKLIF.